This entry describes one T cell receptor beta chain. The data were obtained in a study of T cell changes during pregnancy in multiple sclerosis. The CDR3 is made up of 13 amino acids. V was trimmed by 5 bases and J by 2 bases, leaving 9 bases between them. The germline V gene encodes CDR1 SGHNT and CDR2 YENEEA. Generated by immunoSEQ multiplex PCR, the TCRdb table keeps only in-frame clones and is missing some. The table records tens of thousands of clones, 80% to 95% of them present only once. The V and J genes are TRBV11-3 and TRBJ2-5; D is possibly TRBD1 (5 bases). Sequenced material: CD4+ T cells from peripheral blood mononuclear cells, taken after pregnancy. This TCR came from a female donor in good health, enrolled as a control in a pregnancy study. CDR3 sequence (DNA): TGTGCCAGCAGCCTCAGACAGCAAGAGACCCAGTACTTC. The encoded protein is CASSLRQQETQYF.